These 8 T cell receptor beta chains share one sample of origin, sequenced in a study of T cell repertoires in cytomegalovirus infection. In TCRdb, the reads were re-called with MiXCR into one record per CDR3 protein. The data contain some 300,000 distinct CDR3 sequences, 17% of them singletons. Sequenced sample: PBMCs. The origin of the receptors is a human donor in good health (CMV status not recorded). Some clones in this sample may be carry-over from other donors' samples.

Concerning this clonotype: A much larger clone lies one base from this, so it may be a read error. CDR3 sequence reads: CASSLQPLAGAVDEQLF. Here the CDR3 DNA reads TGTGCCAGCAGCTTACAACCTCTAGCGGGGGCTGTGGATGAGCAGCTCTTC. The genes are TRBV7-2 and TRBJ2-1; 10 bases align to TRBD2. Per germline, CDR1 SGHTA and CDR2 FQGNSA. This CDR3 spans 17 amino acids.

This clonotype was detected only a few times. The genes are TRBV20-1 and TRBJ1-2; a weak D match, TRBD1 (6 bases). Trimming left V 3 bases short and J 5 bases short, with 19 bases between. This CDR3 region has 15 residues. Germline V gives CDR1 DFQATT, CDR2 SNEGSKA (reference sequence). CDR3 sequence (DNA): TGCAGTGCTAGTGGTTCTCGGCAGGGGATATATGGCTACACCTTC. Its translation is CSASGSRQGIYGYTF.

The CDR3 loop is CAIRPSGVQETQYF. The CDR3 bases are TGTGCCATCCGGCCTAGCGGAGTCCAAGAGACCCAGTACTTC. The chain carries TRBV10-3 and TRBJ2-5; TRBD2 matches at 7 bases. The ends lost 8 bases at V and 1 base at J; junction bases unmatched: 7. This CDR3 has 14 residues. Germline CDR1 is ENHRY and CDR2 is SYGVKD.

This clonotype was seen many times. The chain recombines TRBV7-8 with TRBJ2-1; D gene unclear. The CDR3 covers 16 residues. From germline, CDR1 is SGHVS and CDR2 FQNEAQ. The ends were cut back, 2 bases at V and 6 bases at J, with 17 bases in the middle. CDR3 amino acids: CASSLLIAGLINEQFF. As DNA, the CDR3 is TGTGCCAGCAGCTTACTAATCGCTGGGCTCATCAATGAGCAGTTCTTC.

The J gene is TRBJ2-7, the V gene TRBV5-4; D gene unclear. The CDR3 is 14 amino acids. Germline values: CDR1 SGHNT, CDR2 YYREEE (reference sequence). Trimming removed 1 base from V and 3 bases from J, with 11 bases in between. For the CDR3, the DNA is TGTGCCAGCAGCTTGAACGCAGGTGTCTACGAGCAGTACTTC. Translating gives CASSLNAGVYEQYF.

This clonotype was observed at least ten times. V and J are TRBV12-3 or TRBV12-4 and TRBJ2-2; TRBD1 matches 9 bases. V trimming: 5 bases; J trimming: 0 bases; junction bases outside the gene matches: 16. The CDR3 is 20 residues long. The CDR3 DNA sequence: TGTGCCAGCAGTCCCCCCACAGGGGGCCCCATCGGGGCGAACACCGGGGAGCTGTTTTTT. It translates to CASSPPTGGPIGANTGELFF.

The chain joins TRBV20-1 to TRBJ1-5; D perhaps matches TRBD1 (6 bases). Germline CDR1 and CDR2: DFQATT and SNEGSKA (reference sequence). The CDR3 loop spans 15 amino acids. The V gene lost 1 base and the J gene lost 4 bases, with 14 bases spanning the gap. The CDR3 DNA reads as TGCAGTGCTAGAGCGCCAACAGGGATAAATCAGCCCCAGCATTTT. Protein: CSARAPTGINQPQHF.

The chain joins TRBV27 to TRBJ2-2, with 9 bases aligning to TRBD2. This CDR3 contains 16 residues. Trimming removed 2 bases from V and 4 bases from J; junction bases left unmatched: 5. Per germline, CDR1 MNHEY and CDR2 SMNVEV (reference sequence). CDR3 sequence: CASSLKAGGRTGELFF. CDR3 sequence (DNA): TGTGCCAGCAGTTTAAAGGCGGGGGGGCGCACCGGGGAGCTGTTTTTT.